A selection of T cell receptor beta chains follows, all from one sample in a study of T cell responses to AZD1222 COVID-19 vaccine. TCRdb's copy holds only in-frame clones and misses some; the assay was immunoSEQ multiplex PCR. The sample includes about 120,000 clones, 85% to 90% of them seen just once. The sample here was peripheral blood, taken on day 0 of AZD1222 vaccination. The receptor set was obtained from an adult in good health. Both conserved end residues are part of each CDR3. The D gene is left open where the match is weak. Size is stated for part of the rows, as once, few or many counts, or as a class when the clone is expanded.

-	-	TRBV5-1	TRBJ1-2	TGCGCCAGCAGCGAGGACAGAGGTGTCTATGGCTACACCTTC	CASSEDRGVYGYTF
TRBD1	-	TRBV5-5	TRBJ1-4	TGTGCCAGCAGCCCGCTCCGACAGGGGGCGACTGAAAAACTGTTTTTT	CASSPLRQGATEKLFF
TRBD1	few	TRBV6-5	TRBJ1-5	TGTGCCAGCAGGCCGGGACAGCATAGCAATCAGCCCCAGCATTTT	CASRPGQHSNQPQHF
-	-	TRBV5-1	TRBJ2-7	TGCGCCAGCAGCCGGGTCCGGGGTGGAATCTACGAGCAGTACTTC	CASSRVRGGIYEQYF
-	-	TRBV11-2	TRBJ2-1	TGTGCCAGCAGCTTAGAGGGGGCCTACAATGAGCAGTTCTTC	CASSLEGAYNEQFF
-	-	TRBV3-1/TRBV3-2	TRBJ2-1	TGTGCCAGCAGCCAAGACGGGAGTCGGTACAATGAGCAGTTCTTC	CASSQDGSRYNEQFF
TRBD2	-	TRBV7-9	TRBJ2-2	TGTGCCAGCAGCTTAACCCTAGCGGGGAACACCGGGGAGCTGTTTTTT	CASSLTLAGNTGELFF
TRBD1	-	TRBV14	TRBJ1-1	TGTGCCAGCAGCCGACTGACAGGGGTGAACACTGAAGCTTTCTTT	CASSRLTGVNTEAFF
-	once	TRBV6-5	TRBJ2-1	TGTGCCAGCAGTTACCGGGGGTACAATGAGCAGTTCTTC	CASSYRGYNEQFF
-	-	TRBV7-8	TRBJ1-2	TGTGCCAGCAGCTTAGTCGGGGCGGGCTATGGCTACACCTTC	CASSLVGAGYGYTF